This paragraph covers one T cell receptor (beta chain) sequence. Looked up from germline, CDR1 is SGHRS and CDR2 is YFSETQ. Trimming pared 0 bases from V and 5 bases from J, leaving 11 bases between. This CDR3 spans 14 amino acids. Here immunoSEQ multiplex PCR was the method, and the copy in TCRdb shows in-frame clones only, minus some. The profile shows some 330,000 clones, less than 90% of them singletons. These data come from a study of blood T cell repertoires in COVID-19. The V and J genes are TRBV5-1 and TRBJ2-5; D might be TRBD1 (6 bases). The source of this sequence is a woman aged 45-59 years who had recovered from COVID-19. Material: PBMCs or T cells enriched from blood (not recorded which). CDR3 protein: CASSLDQGQETQYF. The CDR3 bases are TGCGCCAGCAGCTTGGATCAGGGGCAGGAGACCCAGTACTTC.